One and the same sample provided the 23 T cell receptor beta chains below, sequenced in a study of T cell changes during pregnancy in multiple sclerosis (dated by TCRdb to about 2019). The library was made by the immunoSEQ multiplex PCR assay. The source is immuneACCESS, and TCRdb retained only in-frame sequences with V and J called. Part of the clones is not carried over; for the studies checked, unresolved V genes explain less than half of this, and the remainder is unexplained. This sample holds around 50,000 clones; about nine tenths were observed only once. More than 0.15% of the sample goes to the ten largest clones. The sample here was CD4+ T cells from peripheral blood mononuclear cells, taken after pregnancy. These receptor sequences come from a female donor in good health, enrolled as a control in a pregnancy study.

The chain carries TRBV15 and TRBJ1-1; maybe TRBD1 (5 bases). The V and J ends lost 3 bases and 4 bases respectively, with 18 bases between them. CDR1 and CDR2 from the germline V gene are LNHNV and YYDKDF (reference sequence). The CDR3 is 16 residues long. The CDR3 spells CATSRGEGAVGTEAFF. CDR3 nucleotides: TGTGCCACCAGCAGGGGTGAAGGGGCGGTCGGCACTGAAGCTTTCTTT.

This clone has a single count. Other DNA sequences in this specimen translate into the identical CDR3. V usage is TRBV28 and J usage is TRBJ2-2, with 7 positions matching TRBD1. The germline V gene encodes CDR1 MDHEN and CDR2 SYDVKM. Trimming removed 7 bases from V and 0 bases from J; junction bases left unmatched: 2. The CDR3 is 14 residues long. CDR3 in DNA: TGTGCCAGCACTGGGACAGCGAACACCGGGGAGCTGTTTTTT. Its protein product is CASTGTANTGELFF.

V is TRBV4-1 and J is TRBJ2-7; the match to TRBD1 covers 7 bases. The CDR3 loop spans 16 amino acids. Per the germline V gene, CDR1 is MGHRA and CDR2 is YSYEKL. V shed 2 bases and J 1 base; nucleotides not matched to a gene: 8. The CDR3 DNA is TGCGCCAGCAGCCAATTTCCCAGGGACAGATCCTACGAGCAGTACTTC. Translating it yields CASSQFPRDRSYEQYF.

V is TRBV7-2 and J is TRBJ2-1, with 10 bases identical to TRBD1. V shed 6 bases and J 4 bases; nucleotides not matched to a gene: 6. Germline CDR1 reads SGHTA; CDR2 reads FQGNSA. The CDR3 extends over 15 amino acids. DNA of the CDR3: TGTGCCAGCAGACAGACAGGGGGCGGTTACAATGAGCAGTTCTTC. Amino acids: CASRQTGGGYNEQFF. The complete variable domain, with remaining parts taken from reference TRBV7-2 and TRBJ2-1, reads GAGVSQSPSNKVTEKGKDVELRCDPISGHTALYWYRQSLGQGLEFLIYFQGNSAPDKSGLPSDRFSAERTGGSVSTLTIQRTQQEDSAVYLCASRQTGGGYNEQFFGPGTRLTVL.

The gene calls are TRBV28 and TRBJ2-5; D remains unclear. CDR1 is MDHEN, CDR2 SYDVKM, per germline. V dropped 5 bases and J dropped 3 bases, with 7 bases sitting between them. The CDR3 extends over 12 amino acids. CDR3 nucleotides: TGTGCCAGCAGTCGACGGGAAGAGACCCAGTACTTC. Amino acid sequence: CASSRREETQYF.

The rearrangement links TRBV6-6 to TRBJ1-3, with 8 bases fitting TRBD1. Germline assignment: CDR1 MNHNY and CDR2 SVGAGI (reference sequence). V lost 8 bases, J lost 7 bases, and 13 bases stayed unmatched. The CDR3 covers 15 residues. The CDR3 protein is CASGLTGGFGNTIYF. CDR3 nucleotides: TGTGCCAGCGGTCTTACAGGGGGGTTCGGGAACACCATATATTTT.

The V and J genes are TRBV5-1 and TRBJ2-7, with D possibly matching TRBD1 (6 bases). CDR3 length equals 15 residues. V lost 3 bases, J lost 6 bases, and 19 bases lay in between. Germline V lookup: CDR1 SGHRS, CDR2 YFSETQ. As DNA, the CDR3 is TGCGCCAGCAGCTCAGACCGGGACAACCTCCTCGAGCAGTACTTC. Translation gives CASSSDRDNLLEQYF.

J is TRBJ1-2 and V is TRBV6-1, with TRBD1 matching over 9 bases. Losses at the gene ends were 6 bases for V and 8 bases for J; bases not matched to a gene: 7. CDR1 is MNHNS, CDR2 SASEGT, per germline. This CDR3 has 13 residues. The CDR3 sequence is CASSRTGGGGYTF. Written as DNA, the CDR3 is TGTGCCAGCAGCCGAACAGGGGGCGGGGGCTACACCTTC.

The rearrangement links TRBV7-2 to TRBJ1-3; D uncertain. Germline loops: CDR1 SGHTA, CDR2 FQGNSA. The CDR3 contains 15 residues. V gave up 7 bases and J gave up 0 bases, with 13 bases separating them. The CDR3: CASTNARASGNTIYF. The CDR3, as DNA: TGTGCCAGCACCAACGCGCGGGCCTCTGGAAACACCATATATTTT.

As DNA, the CDR3 is TGTGCCAGCAGCTCCAGGGTTGGCTACACCTTC. This translates into CASSSRVGYTF. V gene TRBV7-2 combines with J gene TRBJ1-2; a possible D gene is TRBD1 (5 bases). Germline V gene sequence: CDR1 SGHTA, CDR2 FQGNSA. The CDR3 is 11 residues long. V was trimmed by 4 bases and J by 7 bases, leaving 7 bases between them.

V usage is TRBV7-8 and J usage is TRBJ2-1; D perhaps matches TRBD2 (7 bases). Germline-derived CDR1 and CDR2 are SGHVS and FQNEAQ. V lost 8 bases and J lost 2, with 13 bases in between. This CDR3 spans 14 amino acids. CDR3 in amino acids: CASGGDTTYNEQFF. The CDR3 bases are TGTGCCAGCGGGGGGGACACCACCTACAATGAGCAGTTCTTC.

The chain joins TRBV27 to TRBJ2-7; TRBD1 agrees at 9 bases. Germline CDR1 MNHEY, CDR2 SMNVEV (reference sequence). The CDR3 consists of 17 residues. V shed 2 bases and J 1 base; nucleotides not matched to a gene: 9. CDR3 DNA: TGTGCCAGCAGTTTAAAGGTACCGGGACAGGGTTCCTACGAGCAGTACTTC. It yields the protein CASSLKVPGQGSYEQYF.

V is TRBV6-6 and J is TRBJ2-4; 12 bases are a match to TRBD1. The germline V gene has CDR1 MNHNY and CDR2 SVGAGI (reference sequence). The CDR3 length is 14 residues. The junction had 10 bases not matched to a gene; V was cut back by 4 bases and J by 15 bases. The CDR3 protein is CASSSGQGARIPYF. The CDR3 bases are TGTGCCAGCAGTTCGGGACAGGGGGCGCGTATCCCGTACTTC.

This chain connects TRBV7-2 to TRBJ1-2; D is ambiguous. Per germline, CDR1 SGHTA and CDR2 FQGNSA. Trimming shortened V by 4 bases and J by 4 bases, and 10 bases separated the two germline ends. CDR3 length: 13 amino acids. CDR3 nucleotide sequence: TGTGCCAGCAGCTCCCAGAATGGCTATGGCTACACCTTC. Protein: CASSSQNGYGYTF.

This sequence joins TRBV7-2 and TRBJ2-3; 8 nucleotides line up with TRBD2. V shed 2 bases and J 2 bases; nucleotides not matched to a gene: 12. CDR1 is SGHTA, CDR2 FQGNSA, per germline. The CDR3 runs to 18 residues. The CDR3 region is CASSLSQSGGVLTDTQYF. For the CDR3, the DNA is TGTGCCAGCAGCTTAAGCCAGAGCGGGGGCGTTCTCACAGATACGCAGTATTTT.

The chain is built from TRBV14 and TRBJ2-6; D unclear. The CDR3 totals 17 residues. Germline values: CDR1 SGHDN, CDR2 FVKESK. V lost 4 bases to trimming and J lost 2 bases, with 15 bases between them. This CDR3 is CASSLNRNRAGANVLTF. As DNA, the CDR3 is TGTGCCAGCAGCCTAAACCGTAACCGCGCTGGGGCCAACGTCCTGACTTTC.

The chain is built from TRBV4-1 and TRBJ1-4, with D possibly being TRBD1 (6 bases). Trimming left V 3 bases short and J 8 bases short, with 19 bases between. From germline, CDR1 is MGHRA and CDR2 YSYEKL. The CDR3 runs to 16 residues. The DNA of the CDR3 is TGCGCCAGCAGCCAGGTGTTTGGGAAAGGGGGAGAAAAACTGTTTTTT. As protein: CASSQVFGKGGEKLFF.

The count of this clone is one. V is TRBV7-8 and J is TRBJ2-7; TRBD1 might be the D (6 bases). There are 12 residues in the CDR3. V lost 6 bases, J lost 5 bases, and 11 bases lay in between. Germline loops: CDR1 SGHVS, CDR2 FQNEAQ. The CDR3 loop is CASSEQGHEQYF. Here the CDR3 DNA reads TGTGCCAGCAGTGAACAGGGTCACGAGCAGTACTTC. Full variable domain (remainder filled in from reference TRBV7-8 and TRBJ2-7): GAGVSQSPRYKVAKRGQDVALRCDPISGHVSLFWYQQALGQGPEFLTYFQNEAQLDKSGLPSDRFFAERPEGSVSTLKIQRTQQEDSAVYLCASSEQGHEQYFGPGTRLTVT.

V gene TRBV5-1 combines with J gene TRBJ2-7; 8 nucleotides agree with TRBD2. The CDR3 runs to 14 residues. V was clipped by 4 bases and J by 1 base; unmatched bases: 4. Germline V gene sequence: CDR1 SGHRS, CDR2 YFSETQ. CDR3 loop: CASSVSGVSYEQYF. For the CDR3, the DNA is TGCGCCAGCAGCGTTAGCGGGGTGTCCTACGAGCAGTACTTC.

This chain connects TRBV2 to TRBJ1-5; TRBD1 matches 7 bases. With 8 bases clipped from V and 4 bases from J, the junction kept 5 bases outside the gene matches. Per germline, CDR1 SNHLY and CDR2 FYNNEI. This CDR3 spans 13 amino acids. CDR3 sequence reads: CASLGQLNQPQHF. CDR3 DNA sequence: TGTGCCAGCTTGGGACAGTTGAATCAGCCCCAGCATTTT.

V gene TRBV6-5 combines with J gene TRBJ1-6; D call uncertain. The V gene lost 5 bases and the J gene lost 7 bases, with 12 bases spanning the gap. Germline-derived CDR1 and CDR2 are MNHEY and SVGAGI. The CDR3 sequence is 14 residues long. CDR3 bases: TGTGCCAGCAGTACCACAGTCCGAAATTCACCCCTCCACTTT. Protein: CASSTTVRNSPLHF.

This chain links TRBV19 with TRBJ2-3; 7 nucleotides match TRBD2. V dropped 6 bases and J dropped 2; count of bases not matched to a gene: 11. The CDR3 totals 16 residues. Germline V gives CDR1 LNHDA, CDR2 SQIVND (reference sequence). The chain's CDR3 is CASRGDYPSTTDTQYF. CDR3 bases: TGTGCCAGTAGGGGGGACTACCCCTCCACCACAGATACGCAGTATTTT. Based on the CDR3 plus reference TRBV19 and TRBJ2-3, the full variable domain is DGGITQSPKYLFRKEGQNVTLSCEQNLNHDAMYWYRQDPGQGLRLIYYSQIVNDFQKGDIAEGYSVSREKKESFPLTVTSAQKNPTAFYLCASRGDYPSTTDTQYFGPGTRLTVL.

The rearrangement links TRBV7-3 to TRBJ2-5; 12 nucleotides align to TRBD2. Trimming at V came to 3 bases and at J to 2 bases, leaving 1 base not matched to a gene. This CDR3 contains 15 residues. Germline V gene data show CDR1 as SGHTA and CDR2 as FQGTGA. The CDR3 spells CASSFLAGGQETQYF. The CDR3 coding sequence is TGTGCCAGCAGCTTCCTAGCGGGGGGGCAAGAGACCCAGTACTTC.